This TCR beta chain was observed in a study of tumor-infiltrating lymphocytes in primary liver carcinoma. Study-level points and caveats: Tumors had a top-250-clone fraction that was significantly higher than blood (p = 0.039). Less overlap was seen in tumor-adjacent and tumor-blood pairs than in tumor region pairs.

The source of the blood RNA was unsorted whole blood, and germline DNA was extracted as well. Priming with a constant-region primer yielded TCR beta cDNA from approximately 500 ng total RNA. A slightly modified ARM-PCR protocol with three nested multiplex PCR rounds produced these TCR beta libraries. TRBV1-TRBV30 forward and Cbeta reverse primers drove the first two approximately 11-cycle rounds. MiXCR was run by TCRdb on the multiplex PCR reads, yielding one entry per CDR3 protein. Seen here are about 200,000 distinct CDR3 sequences, about 61% observed once, and the top ten hold 6% to 8.5%. This CDR3 has 12 residues. Germline V gene sequence: CDR1 SGHNT, CDR2 YYREEE (reference sequence). Between the trimmed V and J ends, which lost 1 base and 3 bases, there was a span of 4 bases. On this clonotype itself: Its antigen is not known. A much larger clone differs by one base, so this may be a read error. Lacking the conserved final phenylalanine or tryptophan, this CDR3 likely reflects a read error.

The chain couples TRBV5-4 to TRBJ1-1; the D is unclear. The source is a woman aged 60-75 years with primary liver carcinoma and hepatitis B virus infection. The sequencing sample was made of peripheral blood. DNA for the CDR3: TGTGCCAGCAGCTTGAGGGACACTGAAGCTTTCTCT. Amino acid sequence: CASSLRDTEAFS.